This T cell receptor beta chain was captured in a study of beta chain features in type 1 diabetes. General study results and limits: Shortening that was moderate but significant affected the TCRB CDR3s of Type 1 diabetes patients in all four CD4+ subsets. Diminished insertions and augmented deletions at VDJ junctions characterized type 1 diabetes patients.

Expressed TCRB transcripts were sequenced, since all the RNA that had been isolated was reverse transcribed. Generated by immunoSEQ multiplex PCR, the TCRdb table keeps only in-frame clones and is missing some. This table holds about 650,000 clones, under 15% found once. V shed 2 bases and J shed 7 bases, with 12 bases lying between them. Germline V gene lookup returns CDR1 SNHLY and CDR2 FYNNEI. The length of the CDR3 is 14 residues. This clone has more than one count but fewer than ten. Its cognate antigen is unknown. The rearrangement joins TRBV2 to TRBJ1-5; D is unresolved. This clonotype was obtained from a man aged 30-40 years with type 1 diabetes. Material: naive CD4+ T cells from blood. The CDR3 nucleotides read TGTGCCAGCAGTGAAACTTCGGGTCGGCAGCCCCAGCATTTT. Amino acid sequence: CASSETSGRQPQHF. Together with reference TRBV2 and TRBJ1-5, the CDR3 gives the full variable domain: EPEVTQTPSHQVTQMGQEVILRCVPISNHLYFYWYRQILGQKVEFLVSFYNNEISEKSEIFDDQFSVERPDGSNFTLKIRSTKLEDSAMYFCASSETSGRQPQHFGDGTRLSIL.